The 12 T cell receptor beta chains below come from one sample, sequenced in a study of identical twins. MiXCR was run by TCRdb on the 5' RACE reads, yielding one entry per CDR3 protein. This table has 600,000 to 800,000 distinct CDR3 sequences, 21% appearing once. These same data were also listed under a study on T cells expressing NK-cell markers.

Sequenced sample: PBMCs. The source is a woman between 18 and 29 years old in good health.

This clonotype was detected only a few times. The gene calls are TRBV6-5 and TRBJ2-7, with 8 bases identical to TRBD2. Germline loops: CDR1 MNHEY, CDR2 SVGAGI. The CDR3 totals 14 residues. Trimming cost V 6 bases and J 7 bases; bases outside gene matches: 11. The CDR3 loop is CASSYRGGRREQYF. The CDR3 DNA is TGTGCCAGCAGCTACCGGGGGGGGAGGCGGGAGCAGTACTTC.

The V gene is TRBV12-5, the J gene TRBJ2-2; D is uncertain. The CDR3 contains 15 residues. The V end lost 1 base, the J end lost 2 bases, and 8 bases lay between the germline ends. CDR1 and CDR2 (germline): LGHNT, FRNRAP. CDR3 sequence: CASGLGLANTGELFF. The CDR3 DNA reads TGTGCTAGTGGTTTGGGGCTTGCAAACACCGGGGAGCTGTTTTTT.

The chain is built from TRBV4-2 and TRBJ2-7, with D possibly being TRBD1 or TRBD2 (5 bases each). Germline V gene sequence: CDR1 LGHNA, CDR2 YNFKEQ. The CDR3 runs 15 residues. V lost 0 bases to trimming and J lost 3 bases, with 12 bases between them. CDR3 region: CASSQDVEGYYEQYF. The CDR3 DNA reads TGTGCCAGCAGCCAAGATGTCGAGGGGTACTACGAGCAGTACTTC.

This clonotype was recorded a few times. The chain couples TRBV3-1 to TRBJ1-1; 8 bases are a match to TRBD1. The germline V gene encodes CDR1 LGHDT and CDR2 YNNKEL (reference sequence). This CDR3 contains 13 residues. Trimming at V came to 2 bases and at J to 10 bases, leaving 6 bases not matched to a gene. This CDR3 reads CASSQTRGQGAFF. CDR3 bases: TGTGCCAGCAGCCAAACCAGGGGGCAAGGAGCTTTCTTT.

In this sample, this clonotype turned up many times. The chain couples TRBV4-1 to TRBJ2-1; 8 nucleotides line up with TRBD2. V shed 1 base and J 5 bases; nucleotides not matched to a gene: 7. This CDR3 is 16 amino acids long. Germline loops: CDR1 MGHRA, CDR2 YSYEKL. This CDR3 reads CASSQGRAGVNNEQFF. DNA of the CDR3: TGCGCCAGCAGCCAAGGGCGAGCGGGAGTCAACAATGAGCAGTTCTTC.

This clonotype was counted a few times. The chain links TRBV20-1 to TRBJ2-7, with TRBD2 identical over 8 bases. In germline, CDR1 is DFQATT, CDR2 SNEGSKA (reference sequence). After removal of 3 bases from V and 3 bases from J, the junction contained 10 bases not matched to a gene. The CDR3 totals 15 residues. CDR3 DNA sequence: TGCAGTGCTAGTGTTCCGGGACTAGGAAACTACGAGCAGTACTTC. Protein: CSASVPGLGNYEQYF.

This clonotype showed up just a few times. V gene TRBV11-2 combines with J gene TRBJ1-1; D unresolved. The CDR3 runs to 13 residues. V was shortened by 3 bases and J by 5 bases, with 10 bases between the two germline ends. Germline lookup yields CDR1 SGHAT and CDR2 FQNNGV. CDR3 region: CASSFSLGTEAFF. CDR3 nucleotides: TGTGCCAGCAGCTTCTCTCTGGGAACTGAAGCTTTCTTT. The full variable domain, in which reference TRBV11-2 and TRBJ1-1 provide the parts outside the CDR3, is EAGVAQSPRYKIIEKRQSVAFWCNPISGHATLYWYQQILGQGPKLLIQFQNNGVVDDSQLPKDRFSAERLKGVDSTLKIQPAKLEDSAVYLCASSFSLGTEAFFGQGTRLTVV.

This chain's CDR3 is CASSRASGRTYEQYF. DNA for the CDR3: TGTGCCAGCTCAAGGGCTAGCGGGAGGACCTACGAGCAGTACTTC. This chain uses TRBV18 with TRBJ2-7; TRBD2 aligns across 11 bases. The CDR3 covers 15 residues. Germline CDR1 is KGHSH and CDR2 is LQKENI. Trimming removed 5 bases from V and 2 bases from J; junction bases left unmatched: 5.

This clonotype was detected ten times or more. V and J are TRBV7-8 and TRBJ2-5; 8 nucleotides match TRBD2. The CDR3 consists of 15 residues. The junction had 3 bases not matched to a gene; V was cut back by 1 base and J by 2 bases. CDR1 is SGHVS, CDR2 FQNEAQ, per germline. This chain's CDR3 is CASSLDGRAQETQYF. The CDR3, as DNA: TGTGCCAGCAGCTTAGACGGGAGGGCTCAAGAGACCCAGTACTTC.

This rearrangement joins TRBV5-1 to TRBJ1-1; weak D call: TRBD1 (5 bases). The CDR3 spans 15 residues. The germline V and J ends were trimmed by 1 base and 5 bases, with 15 bases remaining between them. Germline loops: CDR1 SGHRS, CDR2 YFSETQ. The CDR3 sequence is CASSLFQGGGTEAFF. DNA of the CDR3: TGCGCCAGCAGCTTGTTCCAGGGTGGAGGGACTGAAGCTTTCTTT.

This chain links TRBV7-8 with TRBJ2-1; D not certain. Germline V gene lookup returns CDR1 SGHVS and CDR2 FQNEAQ. The CDR3 runs to 16 residues. V lost 5 bases, J lost 4 bases, and 18 bases lay in between. The DNA of the CDR3 is TGTGCCAGCAGCCTGGACGCGGAACTGGGTTACAATGAGCAGTTCTTC. It codes for CASSLDAELGYNEQFF.

This clonotype was seen more than once but under ten times. The chain carries TRBV12-3 or TRBV12-4 and TRBJ1-1, with 9 bases identical to TRBD1. This CDR3 has 15 residues. Trimming at V came to 5 bases and at J to 2 bases, leaving 6 bases not matched to a gene. The CDR3 DNA follows: TGTGCCAGCAGTAGAGGACAGGGGATTAACACTGAAGCTTTCTTT. Its translation is CASSRGQGINTEAFF.